This is a list of T cell receptor beta chains from one sample in a study of cytomegalovirus exposure and HLA in healthy donors. Generated by immunoSEQ multiplex PCR, the TCRdb table keeps only in-frame clones and is missing some. The sample contains more than 95,000 clones, about 10% of which appear only once. The sequenced sample was PBMCs. The receptors here all came from a young woman in good health and CMV-seropositive. The CDR3 runs from the conserved cysteine through the conserved F or W. A D gene is named only where the DNA matches it firmly. Expanded clones get a size class; other rows say once, few or many, or leave the size out.

V gene	D gene	clone size	J gene	CDR3 protein	CDR3 DNA
TRBV7-2	TRBD2	-	TRBJ2-5	CASGASGSTETQYF	TGTGCCAGCGGAGCTAGCGGGAGCACTGAGACCCAGTACTTC
TRBV29-1	-	-	TRBJ2-5	CSVRGTLQETQYF	TGCAGCGTTCGTGGGACACTCCAAGAGACCCAGTACTTC
TRBV10-3	-	-	TRBJ2-3	CAISLSGQDTQYF	TGTGCCATCAGCCTATCTGGACAAGATACGCAGTATTTT
TRBV6-5	-	-	TRBJ2-2	CASSYPGPGELFF	TGTGCCAGCAGTTACCCGGGTCCCGGGGAGCTGTTTTTT
TRBV5-6	-	-	TRBJ1-1	CASSLRGSHNTEAFF	TGTGCCAGCAGCTTACGAGGAAGCCATAACACTGAAGCTTTCTTT
TRBV7-6	TRBD2	-	TRBJ2-1	CASSPRDSGRAYNEQFF	TGTGCCAGCAGCCCCCGTGATAGCGGGAGGGCCTACAATGAGCAGTTCTTC
TRBV30	-	few	TRBJ2-7	CAWGGRLPSYEQYF	TGTGCCTGGGGGGGCAGGTTACCTTCCTACGAGCAGTACTTC
TRBV6-5	-	-	TRBJ2-7	CASSSGQHYEQYF	TGTGCCAGCAGTTCCGGACAGCACTACGAGCAGTACTTC
TRBV14	TRBD2	-	TRBJ2-5	CASSHAPWASGSFGTQYF	TGTGCCAGCAGCCACGCCCCTTGGGCTAGCGGGAGTTTCGGGACCCAGTACTTC
TRBV6-4	-	-	TRBJ2-1	CASSGFAGTLNEQFF	TGTGCCAGCAGTGGGTTCGCGGGGACCCTAAATGAGCAGTTCTTC
TRBV20-1	-	few	TRBJ1-2	CSAHPGYGYTF	TGCAGTGCCCACCCCGGGTATGGCTACACCTTC
TRBV7-6	-	-	TRBJ2-1	CASSLAVGGLAYNEQFF	TGTGCCAGCAGCTTAGCGGTCGGGGGGCTTGCCTACAATGAGCAGTTCTTC
TRBV5-4	-	few	TRBJ1-2	CASSLGQQGAYGYTF	TGTGCCAGCAGCTTGGGACAGCAAGGGGCCTATGGCTACACCTTC
TRBV28	TRBD1	-	TRBJ2-1	CASSAGDRAYEQFF	TGTGCCAGCAGTGCTGGGGACAGGGCCTATGAGCAGTTCTTC
TRBV4-1	-	-	TRBJ2-5	CASSQDPSQETQYF	TGCGCCAGCAGCCAAGATCCCTCGCAAGAGACCCAGTACTTC
TRBV10-3	TRBD1	many	TRBJ1-1	CAIRDRGQLGAFF	TGTGCCATCAGGGACAGGGGGCAATTAGGAGCTTTCTTT
TRBV6-6	-	-	TRBJ2-5	CASSPTDRAGQYF	TGTGCCAGCAGCCCTACAGACAGGGCGGGGCAGTACTTC
TRBV7-3	TRBD1	few	TRBJ2-2	CASSLTGATGELFF	TGTGCCAGCAGCCTCACAGGGGCCACCGGGGAGCTGTTTTTT
TRBV6-5	-	-	TRBJ1-2	CASSYSVIGGGYGYTF	TGTGCCAGCAGTTACTCGGTCATAGGGGGGGGGTATGGCTACACCTTC
TRBV7-3	TRBD2	once	TRBJ2-2	CASSAMTSPSSGELFF	TGTGCCAGCAGCGCAATGACTAGCCCCTCTAGCGGGGAGCTGTTTTTT
TRBV7-2	TRBD2	once	TRBJ2-7	CASSLVGTSGYEQYF	TGTGCCAGCAGCTTAGTAGGGACTAGCGGCTACGAGCAGTACTTC
TRBV19	TRBD1	-	TRBJ2-2	CASRRDRVLTGELFF	TGTGCCAGCCGCCGGGACAGGGTACTAACCGGGGAGCTGTTTTTT
TRBV19	TRBD1	-	TRBJ1-5	CASSSSGTGLPQHF	TGTGCCAGTAGTTCGTCCGGGACAGGGTTGCCCCAGCATTTT
TRBV6-1	-	-	TRBJ1-2	CASRTIRVLGGYTF	TGTGCCAGCAGGACAATCAGGGTATTGGGTGGCTACACCTTC
TRBV5-1	-	few	TRBJ2-1	CASTGSSYNEQFF	TGCGCCAGCACCGGTAGCTCCTACAATGAGCAGTTCTTC
TRBV27	TRBD1	few	TRBJ1-2	CASSPLRQGPSLYGYTF	TGTGCCAGCAGCCCCCTGAGACAGGGCCCTTCCCTCTATGGCTACACCTTC
TRBV5-1	TRBD1	many	TRBJ1-4	CASSSQGATNEKLFF	TGCGCCAGCAGCTCGCAGGGGGCAACTAATGAAAAACTGTTTTTT
TRBV2	TRBD2	few	TRBJ2-1	CASSRTSRVDEQFF	TGTGCCAGTTCTAGGACTAGCAGAGTAGATGAGCAGTTCTTC
TRBV18	TRBD1	-	TRBJ1-1	CASKPQGPSKGDTEAFF	TGTGCCAGCAAGCCACAGGGGCCTTCAAAGGGGGACACTGAAGCTTTCTTT
TRBV7-9	TRBD1	-	TRBJ1-4	CASSSPDRGREKLFF	TGTGCCAGCAGCTCCCCGGACAGGGGCCGTGAAAAACTGTTTTTT
TRBV9	TRBD1	few	TRBJ1-2	CASSVGRGGTGNGYTF	TGTGCCAGCAGCGTCGGAAGAGGTGGGACAGGCAACGGCTACACCTTC